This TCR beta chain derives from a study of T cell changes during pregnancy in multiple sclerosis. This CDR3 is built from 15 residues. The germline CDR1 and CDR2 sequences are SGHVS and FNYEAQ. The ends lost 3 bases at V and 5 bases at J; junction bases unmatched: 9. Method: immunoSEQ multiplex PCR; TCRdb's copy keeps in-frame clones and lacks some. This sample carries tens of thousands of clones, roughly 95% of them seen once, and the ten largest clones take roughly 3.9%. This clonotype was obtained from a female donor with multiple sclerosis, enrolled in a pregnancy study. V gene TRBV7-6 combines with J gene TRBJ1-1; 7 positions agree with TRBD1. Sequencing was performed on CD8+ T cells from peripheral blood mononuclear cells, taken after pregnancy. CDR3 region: CASSLDRRPGTEAFF. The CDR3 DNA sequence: TGTGCCAGCAGCTTGGACAGGCGACCGGGGACTGAAGCTTTCTTT.